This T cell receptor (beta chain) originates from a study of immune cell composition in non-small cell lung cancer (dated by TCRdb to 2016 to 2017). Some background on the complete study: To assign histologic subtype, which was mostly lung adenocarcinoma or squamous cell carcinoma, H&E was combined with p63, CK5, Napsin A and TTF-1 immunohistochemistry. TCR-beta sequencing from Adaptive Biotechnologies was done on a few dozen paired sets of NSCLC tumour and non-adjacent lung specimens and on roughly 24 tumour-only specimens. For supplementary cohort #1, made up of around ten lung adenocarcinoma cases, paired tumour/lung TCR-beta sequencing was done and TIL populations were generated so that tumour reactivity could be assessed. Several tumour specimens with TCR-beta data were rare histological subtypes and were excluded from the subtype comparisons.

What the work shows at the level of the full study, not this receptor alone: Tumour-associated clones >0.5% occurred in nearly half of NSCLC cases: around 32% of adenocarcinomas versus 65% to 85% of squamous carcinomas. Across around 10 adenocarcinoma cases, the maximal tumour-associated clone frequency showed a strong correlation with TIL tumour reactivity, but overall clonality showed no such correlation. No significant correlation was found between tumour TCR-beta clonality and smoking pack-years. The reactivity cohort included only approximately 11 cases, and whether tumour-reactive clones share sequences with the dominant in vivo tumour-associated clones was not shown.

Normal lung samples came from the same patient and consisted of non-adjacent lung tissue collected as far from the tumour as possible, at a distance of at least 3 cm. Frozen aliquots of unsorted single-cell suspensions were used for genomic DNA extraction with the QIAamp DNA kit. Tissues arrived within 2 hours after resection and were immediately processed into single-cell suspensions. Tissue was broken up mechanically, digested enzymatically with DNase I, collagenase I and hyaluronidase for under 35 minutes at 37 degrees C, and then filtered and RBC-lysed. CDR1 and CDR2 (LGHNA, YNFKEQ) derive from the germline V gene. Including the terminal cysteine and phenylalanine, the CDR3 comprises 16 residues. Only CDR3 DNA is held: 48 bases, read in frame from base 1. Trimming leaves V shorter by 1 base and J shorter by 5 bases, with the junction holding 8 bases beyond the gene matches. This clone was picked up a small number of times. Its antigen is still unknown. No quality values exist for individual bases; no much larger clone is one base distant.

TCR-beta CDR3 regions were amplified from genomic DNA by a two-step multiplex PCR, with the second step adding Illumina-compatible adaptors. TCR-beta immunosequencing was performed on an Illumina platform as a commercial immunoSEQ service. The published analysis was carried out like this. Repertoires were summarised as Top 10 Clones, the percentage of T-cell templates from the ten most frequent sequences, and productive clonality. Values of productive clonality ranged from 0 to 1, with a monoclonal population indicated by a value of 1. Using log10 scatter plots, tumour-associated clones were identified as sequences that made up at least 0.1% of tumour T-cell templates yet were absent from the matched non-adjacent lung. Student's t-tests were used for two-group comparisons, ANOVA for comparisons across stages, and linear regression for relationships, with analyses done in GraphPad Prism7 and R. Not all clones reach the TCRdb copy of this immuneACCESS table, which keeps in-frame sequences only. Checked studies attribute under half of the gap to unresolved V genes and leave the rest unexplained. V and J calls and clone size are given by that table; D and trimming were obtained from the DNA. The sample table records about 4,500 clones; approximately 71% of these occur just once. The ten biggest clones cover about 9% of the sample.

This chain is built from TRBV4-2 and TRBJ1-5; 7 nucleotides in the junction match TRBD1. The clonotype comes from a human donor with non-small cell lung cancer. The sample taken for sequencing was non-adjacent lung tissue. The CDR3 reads CASSQGQGDPHQPQHF. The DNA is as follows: TGTGCCAGCAGCCAAGGTCAGGGGGACCCTCATCAGCCCCAGCATTTT.